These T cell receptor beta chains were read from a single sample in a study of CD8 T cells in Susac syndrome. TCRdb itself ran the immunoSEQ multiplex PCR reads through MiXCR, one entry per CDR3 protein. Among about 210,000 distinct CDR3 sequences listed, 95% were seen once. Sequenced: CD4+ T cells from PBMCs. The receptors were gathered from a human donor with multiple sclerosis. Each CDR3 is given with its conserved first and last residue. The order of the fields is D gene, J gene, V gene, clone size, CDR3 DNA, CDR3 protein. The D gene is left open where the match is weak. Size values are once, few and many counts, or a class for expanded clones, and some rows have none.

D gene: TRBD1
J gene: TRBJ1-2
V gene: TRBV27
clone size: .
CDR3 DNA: TGTGCCAGCAGCCCTTTGGACAGGGGCTTTTATGGCTACACCTTC
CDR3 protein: CASSPLDRGFYGYTF

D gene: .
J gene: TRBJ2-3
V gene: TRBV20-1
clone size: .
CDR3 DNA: TGCAGTGCTAGTGGGGGGGCTACGATCGATACGCAGTATTTT
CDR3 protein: CSASGGATIDTQYF

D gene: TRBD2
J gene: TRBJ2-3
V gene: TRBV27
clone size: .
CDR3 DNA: TGTGCCAGCAGTTCGGGACTAGCGGGGCCACCTAGCACAGATACGCAGTATTTT
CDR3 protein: CASSSGLAGPPSTDTQYF

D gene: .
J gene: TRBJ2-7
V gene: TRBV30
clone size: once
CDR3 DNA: TGTGCCTCAAAGACGTACCACTACGAGCAGTACTTC
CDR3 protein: CASKTYHYEQYF

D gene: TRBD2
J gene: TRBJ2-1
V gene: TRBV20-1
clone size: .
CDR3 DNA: TGCAGTGCTAGAGTTAGCGGGGCCCTCTCCTACAATGAGCAGTTCTTC
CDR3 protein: CSARVSGALSYNEQFF

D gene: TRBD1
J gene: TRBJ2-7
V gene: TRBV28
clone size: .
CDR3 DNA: TGTGCCAGCAGCAGGACAGGGGATTCAGCCTACGAGCAGTACTTC
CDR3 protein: CASSRTGDSAYEQYF

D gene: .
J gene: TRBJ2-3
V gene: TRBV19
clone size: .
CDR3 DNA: TGTGCCAGTAGTCCGCAAGCCCTCACAGATACGCAGTATTTT
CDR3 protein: CASSPQALTDTQYF

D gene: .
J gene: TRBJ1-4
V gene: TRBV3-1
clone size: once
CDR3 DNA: TGTGCCAGCAGCCAAGGAACTAATGAAAAACTGTTTTTT
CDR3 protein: CASSQGTNEKLFF

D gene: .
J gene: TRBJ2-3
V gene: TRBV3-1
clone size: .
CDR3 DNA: TGTGCCAGCAGCCAAGAAAGGTCAGGGAGGCCAGATACGCAGTATTTT
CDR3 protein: CASSQERSGRPDTQYF

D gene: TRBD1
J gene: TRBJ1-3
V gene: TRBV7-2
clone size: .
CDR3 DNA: TGTGCCAGCAGCTTATTCGGCCCGACAGGGTTAGCTGGAAACACCATATATTTT
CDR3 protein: CASSLFGPTGLAGNTIYF

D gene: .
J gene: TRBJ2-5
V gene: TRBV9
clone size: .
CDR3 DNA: TGTGCCAGCAGCGTAGCGGGATGGGAGACCCAGTACTTC
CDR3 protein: CASSVAGWETQYF

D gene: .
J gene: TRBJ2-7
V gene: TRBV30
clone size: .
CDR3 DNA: TGTGCCTGGAGTGAAGTCGACTACGAGCAGTACTTC
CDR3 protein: CAWSEVDYEQYF

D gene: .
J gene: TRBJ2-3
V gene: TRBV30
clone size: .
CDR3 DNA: TGTGCCTGGAGGGGAGATAGCACAGATACGCAGTATTTT
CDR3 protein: CAWRGDSTDTQYF

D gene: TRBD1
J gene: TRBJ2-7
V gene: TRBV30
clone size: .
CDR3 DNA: TGTGCCTGGAGTACATTGGACAGGAGCGCGTACGAGCAGTACTTC
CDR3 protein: CAWSTLDRSAYEQYF

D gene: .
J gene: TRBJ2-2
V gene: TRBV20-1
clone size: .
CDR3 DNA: TGCAGTGCTAGGATACGGGAAATGAGTCCCGGGGAGCTGTTTTTT
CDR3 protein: CSARIREMSPGELFF

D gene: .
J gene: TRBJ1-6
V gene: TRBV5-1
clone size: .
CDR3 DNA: TGCGCCAGCAGCTTGGATTGGTCGGGTCAGGGGTCACCCCTCCACTTT
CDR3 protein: CASSLDWSGQGSPLHF

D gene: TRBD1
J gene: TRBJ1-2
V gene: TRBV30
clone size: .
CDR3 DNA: TGTGCCTGGAGCTCAGAGGGGGCGGGCTACACCTTC
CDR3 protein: CAWSSEGAGYTF

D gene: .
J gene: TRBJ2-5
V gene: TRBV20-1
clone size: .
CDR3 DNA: TGCAGTAACTCGAGGGGGGGGACCCAGTACTTC
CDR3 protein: CSNSRGGTQYF

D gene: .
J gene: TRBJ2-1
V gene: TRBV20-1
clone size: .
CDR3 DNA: TGCAGTGCCAACAGGCCGGGTCAAGGGTACAATGAGCAGTTCTTC
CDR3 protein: CSANRPGQGYNEQFF

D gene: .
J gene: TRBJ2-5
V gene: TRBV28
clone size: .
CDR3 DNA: TGTGCCAGCAAGCAGTGGTCGATCACCCAAGAGACCCAGTACTTC
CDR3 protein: CASKQWSITQETQYF

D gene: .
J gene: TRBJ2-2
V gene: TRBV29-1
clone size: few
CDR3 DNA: TGCAGCGTTCATGACACCGGGGAGCTGTTTTTT
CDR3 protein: CSVHDTGELFF

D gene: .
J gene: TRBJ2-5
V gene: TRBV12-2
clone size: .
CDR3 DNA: TGTGCAAGTCGCTCCGACGGGACAGGTTTAAGTCAAGAGACCCAGTACTTC
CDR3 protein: CASRSDGTGLSQETQYF

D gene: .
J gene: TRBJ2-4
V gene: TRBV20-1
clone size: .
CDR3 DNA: TGCAGTGCTATGCGTCCAGCCAAAAACATTCAGTACTTC
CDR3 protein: CSAMRPAKNIQYF

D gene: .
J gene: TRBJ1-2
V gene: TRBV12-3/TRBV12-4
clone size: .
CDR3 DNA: TGTGCCAGCAGTTTACCTGGTGGTGTCAGGGCGGCCGGTGGCTACACCTTC
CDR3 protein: CASSLPGGVRAAGGYTF

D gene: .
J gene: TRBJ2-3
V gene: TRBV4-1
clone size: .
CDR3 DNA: TGCGCCAGCAGCCAACAAGAATTAGGGGCAGATACGCAGTATTTT
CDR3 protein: CASSQQELGADTQYF

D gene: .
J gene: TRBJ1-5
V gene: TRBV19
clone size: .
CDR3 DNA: TGTGCCAGTAGTATCGCCCAGATTAGCAATCAGCCCCAGCATTTT
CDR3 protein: CASSIAQISNQPQHF

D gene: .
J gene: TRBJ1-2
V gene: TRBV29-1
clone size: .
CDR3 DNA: TGCAGCGGAGTATCGGATGGCTACACCTTC
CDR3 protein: CSGVSDGYTF

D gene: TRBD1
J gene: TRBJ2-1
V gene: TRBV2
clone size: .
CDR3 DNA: TGTGCCAGCAGTGGGGACAGGGGAAGGGAGCAGTTCTTC
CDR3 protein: CASSGDRGREQFF

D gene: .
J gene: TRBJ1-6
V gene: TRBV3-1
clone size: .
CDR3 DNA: TGTGCCAGCAGCCAACAGGGCAATAATTCACCCCTCCACTTT
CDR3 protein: CASSQQGNNSPLHF

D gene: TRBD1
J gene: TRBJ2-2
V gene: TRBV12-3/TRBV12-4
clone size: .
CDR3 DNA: TGTGCCAGCAGTTTTGACAGGGGGCAGGTCGGGGAGCTGTTTTTT
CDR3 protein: CASSFDRGQVGELFF

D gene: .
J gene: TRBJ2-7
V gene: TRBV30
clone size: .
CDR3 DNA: TGTGCCTGGAAAAGGGGAAGCTTGTACGAGCAGTACTTC
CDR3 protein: CAWKRGSLYEQYF

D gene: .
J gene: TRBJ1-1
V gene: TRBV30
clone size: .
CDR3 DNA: TGTGCCTGGAGTCTGGGGATAGACACTGAAGCTTTCTTT
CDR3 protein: CAWSLGIDTEAFF

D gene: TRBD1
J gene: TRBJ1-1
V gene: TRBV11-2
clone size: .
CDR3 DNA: TGTGCCAGCAGCAAAGGACAGGGCCACACTGAAGCTTTCTTT
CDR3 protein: CASSKGQGHTEAFF

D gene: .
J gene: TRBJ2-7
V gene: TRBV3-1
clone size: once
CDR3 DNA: TGTGCCAGCAGCCATGTTGGGGCTCTCGAGCAGTACTTC
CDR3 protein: CASSHVGALEQYF

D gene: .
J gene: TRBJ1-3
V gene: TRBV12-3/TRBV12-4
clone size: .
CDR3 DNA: TGTGCCAGCAGTTTAGCGCTAATTCGTGGAAACACCATATATTTT
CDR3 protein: CASSLALIRGNTIYF

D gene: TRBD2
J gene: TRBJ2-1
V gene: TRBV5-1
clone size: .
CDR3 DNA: TGCGCCAGCAGCTTGGGGCTAGCGGGAGGGCCGGGCGATGAGCAGTTCTTC
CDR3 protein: CASSLGLAGGPGDEQFF

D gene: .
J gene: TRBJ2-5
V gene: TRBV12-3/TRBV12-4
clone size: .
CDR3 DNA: TGTGCCAGCAGTCTGCGCGTCCAGGGACAAGAGACCCAGTACTTC
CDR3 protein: CASSLRVQGQETQYF

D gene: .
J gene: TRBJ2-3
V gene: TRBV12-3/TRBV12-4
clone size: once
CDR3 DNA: TGTGCCAGCAGAATGACAGCCCGAGGTGCGCAGTATTTT
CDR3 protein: CASRMTARGAQYF

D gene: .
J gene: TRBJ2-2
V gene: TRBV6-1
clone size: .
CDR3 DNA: TGTGCCAGCAGTGGGCATTACAGCACCGGGGAGCTGTTTTTT
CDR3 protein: CASSGHYSTGELFF

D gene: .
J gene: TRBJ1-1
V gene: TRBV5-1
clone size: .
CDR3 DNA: TGCGCCAGCGCCTTTTCTTCCATGAACACTGAAGCTTTCTTT
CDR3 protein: CASAFSSMNTEAFF

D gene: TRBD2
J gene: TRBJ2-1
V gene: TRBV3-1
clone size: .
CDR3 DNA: TGTGCCAGCAGCCCTAGCGGGGGGGGCCTTCGGGAGCAGTTCTTC
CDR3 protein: CASSPSGGGLREQFF

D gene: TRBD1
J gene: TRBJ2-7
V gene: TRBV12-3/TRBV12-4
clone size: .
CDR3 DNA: TGTGCCAGCAGTTTTAGGGACAGAGTCTACGAGCAGTACTTC
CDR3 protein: CASSFRDRVYEQYF

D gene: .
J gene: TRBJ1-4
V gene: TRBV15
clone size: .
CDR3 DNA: TGTGCCACCAGCTTTGACAGGAAGCATGAAAAACTGTTTTTT
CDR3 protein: CATSFDRKHEKLFF

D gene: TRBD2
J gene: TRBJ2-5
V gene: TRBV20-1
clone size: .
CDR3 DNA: TGCAGTGCAAAAAGCGGGAAGGGAGAGACCCAGTACTTC
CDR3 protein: CSAKSGKGETQYF

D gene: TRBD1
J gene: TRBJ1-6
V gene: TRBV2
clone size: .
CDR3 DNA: TGTGCCACAAGCCGGGACAGGGGAATCTATAATTCACCCCTCCACTTT
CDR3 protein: CATSRDRGIYNSPLHF

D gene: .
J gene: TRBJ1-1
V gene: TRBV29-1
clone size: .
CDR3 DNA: TGCAGCGTTGGATTCGTGAACACTGAAGCTTTCTTT
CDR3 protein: CSVGFVNTEAFF

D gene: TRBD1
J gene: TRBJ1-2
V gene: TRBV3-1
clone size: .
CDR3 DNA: TGTGCCAGCAGCCAAGGTTGGACAGGGGGCTATGGCTACACCTTC
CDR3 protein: CASSQGWTGGYGYTF

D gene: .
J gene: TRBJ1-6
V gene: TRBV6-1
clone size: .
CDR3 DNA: TGTGCCAGCAGGGCAACCGGGACTGACAATTCACCCCTCCACTTT
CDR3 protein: CASRATGTDNSPLHF

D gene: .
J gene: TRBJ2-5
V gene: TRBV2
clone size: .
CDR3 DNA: TGTGCCAGCAGTGAGGAAGCGGGTTCGGTAGAGACCCAGTACTTC
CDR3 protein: CASSEEAGSVETQYF

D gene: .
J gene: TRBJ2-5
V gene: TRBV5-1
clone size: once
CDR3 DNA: TGCGCCAGCAGCTTGGCGTCGGCAAGAGAGACCCAGTACTTC
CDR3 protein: CASSLASARETQYF

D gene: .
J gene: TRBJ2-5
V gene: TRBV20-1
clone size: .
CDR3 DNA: TGCAGTGGGAGCGACCCCATGGGGGAGACCCAGTACTTC
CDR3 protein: CSGSDPMGETQYF

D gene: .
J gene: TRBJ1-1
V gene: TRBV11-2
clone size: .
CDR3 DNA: TGTGCCAGCATGCCTTGGAGCCCGTGGGACACTGAAGCTTTCTTT
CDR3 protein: CASMPWSPWDTEAFF

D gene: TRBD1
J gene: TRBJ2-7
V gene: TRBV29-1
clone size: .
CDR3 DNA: TGCAGCGCGGGACAGGGAACATCCTACGAGCAGTACTTC
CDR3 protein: CSAGQGTSYEQYF